This TCR beta chain was identified during a study of beta chain features in type 1 diabetes. The wider study: Cell yields, gender and age were similar in healthy donors and patients. Study results and caveats: In every one of the four CD4+ subsets, TCRB CDR3s were moderately but significantly shorter in Type 1 diabetes patients.

Expressed TCRB transcripts were sequenced because the entire RNA isolate underwent reverse transcription. The repertoire was sequenced with immunoSEQ multiplex PCR; TCRdb's copy has only in-frame clones and lacks some. The sample comprises about 710,000 clones, 11% to 15% of which are singletons, and 0.03% to 0.04% rests with the top ten. There are 13 residues in the CDR3. Germline CDR1 and CDR2: SNHLY and FYNNEI. Trimming pared 0 bases from V and 7 bases from J, leaving 9 bases between. As regards this clone: Its antigen is unidentified.

The sequence came from a man between 18 and 29 years old with type 1 diabetes. The gene calls are TRBV2 and TRBJ1-2; D gene unclear. The sequenced sample was naive CD4+ T cells from blood. CDR3 bases: TGTGCCAGCAGTGAAGCGGTCGAGGGTGGCTACACCTTC. Translating gives CASSEAVEGGYTF.